This T cell receptor (beta chain) was documented in a study of blood T cell repertoires in COVID-19. Trimming pared 4 bases from V and 3 bases from J, leaving 8 bases between. This CDR3 spans 13 amino acids. Germline CDR1 SGHRS, CDR2 YFSETQ. Sequencing was performed with immunoSEQ multiplex PCR; in TCRdb, only in-frame clones are kept and a portion is missing. This table holds 90,000 or so clones, roughly nine tenths found once. The sequence was obtained from a man in his 60s with COVID-19, enrolled during active disease. The rearrangement links TRBV5-1 to TRBJ1-5, with D maybe TRBD1 (5 bases). Sequencing was carried out using peripheral blood. The CDR3 spells CASSPGLNQPQHF. CDR3 nucleotides: TGCGCCAGCAGCCCGGGACTCAATCAGCCCCAGCATTTT.